The TCR beta chain described here comes from a study of T cell repertoires in cytomegalovirus infection. The study, taken as a whole, reports: Summed frequency of public TCR beta families distinguished CMV carriers with the relevant HLA.

About this clonotype: The antigen is not known.

TCRdb re-derived calls from the reads in MiXCR, one entry per CDR3 protein. The table includes about 530,000 distinct CDR3 sequences, less than 30% detected once. The CDR3 spans 14 residues. The junction had 7 bases not matched to a gene; V was cut back by 3 bases and J by 5 bases. Germline assignment: CDR1 SQVTM and CDR2 ANQGSEA. The chain links TRBV29-1 to TRBJ2-5, with 9 bases aligning to TRBD2. Source material: PBMCs. The TCR comes from a human donor in good health (CMV status not recorded). Some clones in this sample may be carry-over from other donors' samples. The CDR3 DNA follows: TGCAGCGTTGAGGGGCGGGAGGGCCTCGAGACCCAGTACTTC. Encoded protein: CSVEGREGLETQYF.